The source of this T cell receptor (beta chain) is a study of regulatory T cells in long-lasting Graves disease. General study points: It was peripheral blood alone, not thyroid tissue, that was studied.

The CDR3 is 12 amino acids. CDR1 and CDR2 from the germline V gene are SGHTA and FQGTGA. Time point described: newly diagnosed GD, antithyroid drugs for less than 3 months. PBMC RNA was the source of the TCR library. Sequencing libraries for TCR beta were prepared with iRepertoire HTBI primers and Arm-PCR of CDR3 regions. TCRdb analysed the multiplex PCR reads with MiXCR anew, one entry per CDR3 protein. The repertoire consists of 450,000 to 600,000 distinct CDR3 sequences, with 16% occurring once and the leading ten covering more than 9%. As concerns this clonotype: The antigen is not known.

The sample also formed part of further work on T cells in Graves' hyperthyroidism and ophthalmopathy. That source notes: No progression to ophthalmopathy during 18 months of follow-up defined stable disease.

The sequencing here drew on peripheral blood mononuclear cells (PBMCs), taken at new diagnosis, from a patient treated with antithyroid drugs. The chain has TRBV7-3 and TRBJ2-2; D may be TRBD2 (5 bases). This TCR came from a man aged 35 to 55 with Graves disease. This CDR3 reads CASGVRSGELFF. The CDR3 region has the DNA TGTGCAAGCGGTGTTCGTTCCGGGGAGCTGTTTTTT.